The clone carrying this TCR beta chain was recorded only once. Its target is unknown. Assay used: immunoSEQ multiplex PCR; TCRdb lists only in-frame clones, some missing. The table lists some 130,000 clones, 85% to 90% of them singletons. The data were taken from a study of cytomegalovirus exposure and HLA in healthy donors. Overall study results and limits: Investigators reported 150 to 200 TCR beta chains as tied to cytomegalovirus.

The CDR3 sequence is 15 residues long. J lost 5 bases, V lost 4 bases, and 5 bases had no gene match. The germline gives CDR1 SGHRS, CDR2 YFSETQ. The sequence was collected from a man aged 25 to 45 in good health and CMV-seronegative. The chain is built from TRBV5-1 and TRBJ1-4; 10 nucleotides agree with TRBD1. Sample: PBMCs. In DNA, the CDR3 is TGCGCCAGCAGCGGAGCGGGACAGGGGAATGAAAAACTGTTTTTT. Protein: CASSGAGQGNEKLFF.